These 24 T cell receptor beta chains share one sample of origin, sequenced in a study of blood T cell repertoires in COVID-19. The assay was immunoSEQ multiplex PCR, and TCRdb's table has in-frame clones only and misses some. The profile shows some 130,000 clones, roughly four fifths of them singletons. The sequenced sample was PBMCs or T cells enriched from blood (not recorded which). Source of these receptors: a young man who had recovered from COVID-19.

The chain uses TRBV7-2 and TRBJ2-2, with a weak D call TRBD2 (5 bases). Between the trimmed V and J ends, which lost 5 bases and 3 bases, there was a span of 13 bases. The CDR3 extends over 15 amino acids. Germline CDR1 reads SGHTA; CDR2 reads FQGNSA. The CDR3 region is CASSVDGGYTGELFF. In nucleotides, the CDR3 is TGTGCCAGCAGCGTGGACGGCGGGTACACCGGGGAGCTGTTTTTT.

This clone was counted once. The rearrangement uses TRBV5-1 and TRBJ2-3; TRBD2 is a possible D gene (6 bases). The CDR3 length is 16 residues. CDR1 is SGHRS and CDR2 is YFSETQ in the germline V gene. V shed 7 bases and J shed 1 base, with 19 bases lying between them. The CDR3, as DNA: TGCGCCAGCTCCTACGACGGGAGAGGAGGCACAGATACGCAGTATTTT. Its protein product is CASSYDGRGGTDTQYF.

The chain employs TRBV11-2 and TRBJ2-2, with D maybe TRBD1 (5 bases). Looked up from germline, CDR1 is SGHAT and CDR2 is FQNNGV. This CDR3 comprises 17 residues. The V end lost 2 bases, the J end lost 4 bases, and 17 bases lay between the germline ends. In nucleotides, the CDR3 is TGTGCCAGCAGCTTATTGAGAGTGACAGTTCGCACCGGGGAGCTGTTTTTT. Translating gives CASSLLRVTVRTGELFF.

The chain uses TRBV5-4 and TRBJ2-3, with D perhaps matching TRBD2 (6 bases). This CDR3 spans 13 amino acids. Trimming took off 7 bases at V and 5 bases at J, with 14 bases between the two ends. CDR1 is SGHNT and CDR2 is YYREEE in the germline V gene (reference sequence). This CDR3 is CASADEGGDTQYF. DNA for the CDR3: TGTGCCAGCGCCGACGAGGGAGGAGATACGCAGTATTTT.

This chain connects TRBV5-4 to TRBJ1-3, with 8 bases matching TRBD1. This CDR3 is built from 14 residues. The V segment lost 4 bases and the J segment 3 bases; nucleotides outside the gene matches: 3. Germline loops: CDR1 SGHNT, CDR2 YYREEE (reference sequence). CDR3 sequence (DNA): TGTGCCAGCAGCCAGGGGGCAAGTGGAAACACCATATATTTT. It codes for CASSQGASGNTIYF.

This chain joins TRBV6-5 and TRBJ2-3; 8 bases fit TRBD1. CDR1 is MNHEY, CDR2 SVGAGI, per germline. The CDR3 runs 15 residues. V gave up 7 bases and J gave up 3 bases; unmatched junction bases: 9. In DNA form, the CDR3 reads TGTGCCAGCAAGATCAGGGGGCAGCGGACAGATACGCAGTATTTT. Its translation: CASKIRGQRTDTQYF.

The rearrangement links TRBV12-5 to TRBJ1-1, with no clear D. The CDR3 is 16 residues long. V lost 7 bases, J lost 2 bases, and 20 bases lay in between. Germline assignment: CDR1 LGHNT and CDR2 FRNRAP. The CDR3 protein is CASAFPPWSLNTEAFF. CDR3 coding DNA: TGTGCTAGTGCTTTCCCCCCGTGGAGCTTAAACACTGAAGCTTTCTTT.

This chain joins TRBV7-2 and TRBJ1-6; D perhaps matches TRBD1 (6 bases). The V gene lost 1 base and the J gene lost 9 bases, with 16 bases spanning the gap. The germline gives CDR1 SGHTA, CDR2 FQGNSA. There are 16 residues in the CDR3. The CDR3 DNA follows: TGTGCCAGCAGCTTAGTCTCCGGGCAGGGGCCTTCACCCCTCCACTTT. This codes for CASSLVSGQGPSPLHF.

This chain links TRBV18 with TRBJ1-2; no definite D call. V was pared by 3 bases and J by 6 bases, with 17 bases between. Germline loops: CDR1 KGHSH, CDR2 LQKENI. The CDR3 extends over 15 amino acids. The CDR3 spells CASSPREGLINGYTF. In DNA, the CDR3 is TGTGCCAGCTCACCGCGGGAGGGTCTTATAAATGGCTACACCTTC.

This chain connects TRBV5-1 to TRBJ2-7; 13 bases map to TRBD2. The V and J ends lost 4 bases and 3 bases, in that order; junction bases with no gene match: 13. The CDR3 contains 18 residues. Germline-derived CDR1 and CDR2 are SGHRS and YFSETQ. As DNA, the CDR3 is TGCGCCAGCAGCCCGGACTCAGGGACTAGCGGGACGGTCTACGAGCAGTACTTC. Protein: CASSPDSGTSGTVYEQYF.

The CDR3 protein is CASGGNQPQHF. CDR3 DNA sequence: TGTGCCAGTGGCGGAAATCAGCCCCAGCATTTT. The chain combines TRBV19 with TRBJ1-5; D remains ambiguous. Trimming shortened V by 8 bases and J by 4 bases, and 6 bases separated the two germline ends. Germline V gene data show CDR1 as LNHDA and CDR2 as SQIVND (reference sequence). CDR3 length: 11 residues.

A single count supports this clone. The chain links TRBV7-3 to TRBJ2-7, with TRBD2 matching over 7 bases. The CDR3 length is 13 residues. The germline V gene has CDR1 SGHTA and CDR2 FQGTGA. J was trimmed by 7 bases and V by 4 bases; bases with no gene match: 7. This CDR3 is CASSWTAGEEQYF. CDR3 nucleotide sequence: TGTGCCAGCAGCTGGACTGCGGGGGAGGAGCAGTACTTC.

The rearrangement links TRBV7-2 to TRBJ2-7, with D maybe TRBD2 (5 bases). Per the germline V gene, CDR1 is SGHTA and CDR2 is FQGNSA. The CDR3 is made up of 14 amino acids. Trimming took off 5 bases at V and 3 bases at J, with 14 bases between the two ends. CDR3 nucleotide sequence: TGTGCCAGCAGCACTAAGACTACCCGCTACGAGCAGTACTTC. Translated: CASSTKTTRYEQYF.

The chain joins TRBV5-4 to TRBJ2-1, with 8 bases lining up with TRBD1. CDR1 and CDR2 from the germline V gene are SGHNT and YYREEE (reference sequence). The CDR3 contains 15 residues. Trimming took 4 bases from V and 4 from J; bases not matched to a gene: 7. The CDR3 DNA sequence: TGTGCCAGCAGCACCAGGGACAGGACATACAATGAGCAGTTCTTC. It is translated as CASSTRDRTYNEQFF. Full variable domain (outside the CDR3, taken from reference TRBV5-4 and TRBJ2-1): ETGVTQSPTHLIKTRGQQVTLRCSSQSGHNTVSWYQQALGQGPQFIFQYYREEENGRGNFPPRFSGLQFPNYSSELNVNALELDDSALYLCASSTRDRTYNEQFFGPGTRLTVL.

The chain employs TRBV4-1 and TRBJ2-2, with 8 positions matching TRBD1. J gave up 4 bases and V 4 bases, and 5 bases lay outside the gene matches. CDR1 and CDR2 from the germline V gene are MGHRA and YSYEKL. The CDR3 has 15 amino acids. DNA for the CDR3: TGCGCCAGCAGCCTTCAGGGGGCCGGCACCGGGGAGCTGTTTTTT. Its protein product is CASSLQGAGTGELFF.

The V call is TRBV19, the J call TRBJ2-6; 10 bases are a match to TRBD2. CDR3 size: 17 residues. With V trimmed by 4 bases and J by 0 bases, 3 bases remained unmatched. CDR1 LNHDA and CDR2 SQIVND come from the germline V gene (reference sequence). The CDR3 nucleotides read TGTGCCAGTAGTACGGGACTAGCGACCTCTGGGGCCAACGTCCTGACTTTC. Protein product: CASSTGLATSGANVLTF.

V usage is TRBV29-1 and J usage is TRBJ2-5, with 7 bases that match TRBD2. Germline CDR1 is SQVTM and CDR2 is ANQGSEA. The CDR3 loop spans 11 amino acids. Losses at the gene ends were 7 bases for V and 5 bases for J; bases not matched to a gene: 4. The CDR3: CSAGEGETQYF. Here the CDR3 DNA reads TGCAGCGCCGGGGAGGGGGAGACCCAGTACTTC. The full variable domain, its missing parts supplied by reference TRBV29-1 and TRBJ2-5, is SAVISQKPSRDICQRGTSLTIQCQVDSQVTMMFWYRQQPGQSLTLIATANQGSEATYESGFVIDKFPISRPNLTFSTLTVSNMSPEDSSIYLCSAGEGETQYFGPGTRLLVL.

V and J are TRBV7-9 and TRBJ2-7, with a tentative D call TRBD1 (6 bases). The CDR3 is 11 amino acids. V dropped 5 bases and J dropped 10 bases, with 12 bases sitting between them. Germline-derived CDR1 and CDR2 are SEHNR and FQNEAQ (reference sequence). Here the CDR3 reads CASSPTGSQYF. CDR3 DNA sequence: TGTGCCAGCAGCCCGACAGGCAGCCAGTACTTC.

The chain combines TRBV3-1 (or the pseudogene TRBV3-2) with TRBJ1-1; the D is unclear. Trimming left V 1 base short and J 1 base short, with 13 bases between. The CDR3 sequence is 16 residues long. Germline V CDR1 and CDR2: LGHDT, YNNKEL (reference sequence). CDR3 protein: CASSQARGPQNTEAFF. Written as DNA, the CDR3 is TGTGCCAGCAGCCAAGCCCGCGGGCCGCAGAACACTGAAGCTTTCTTT.

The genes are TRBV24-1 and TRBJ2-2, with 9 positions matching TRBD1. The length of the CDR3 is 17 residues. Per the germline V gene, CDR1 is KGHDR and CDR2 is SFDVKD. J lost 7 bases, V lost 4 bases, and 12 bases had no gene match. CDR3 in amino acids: CATSDGGTGRGYGELFF. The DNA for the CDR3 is TGTGCCACCAGTGACGGAGGGACAGGGCGAGGGTACGGGGAGCTGTTTTTT.

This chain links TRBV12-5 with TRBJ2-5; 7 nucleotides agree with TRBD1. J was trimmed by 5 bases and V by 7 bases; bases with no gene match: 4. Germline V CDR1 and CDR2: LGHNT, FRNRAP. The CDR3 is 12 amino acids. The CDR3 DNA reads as TGTGCTAGTGCGACAGGGTTGGAGACCCAGTACTTC. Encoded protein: CASATGLETQYF. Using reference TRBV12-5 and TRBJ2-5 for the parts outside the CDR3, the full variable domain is DARVTQTPRHKVTEMGQEVTMRCQPILGHNTVFWYRQTMMQGLELLAYFRNRAPLDDSGMPKDRFSAEMPDATLATLKIQPSEPRDSAVYFCASATGLETQYFGPGTRLLVL.

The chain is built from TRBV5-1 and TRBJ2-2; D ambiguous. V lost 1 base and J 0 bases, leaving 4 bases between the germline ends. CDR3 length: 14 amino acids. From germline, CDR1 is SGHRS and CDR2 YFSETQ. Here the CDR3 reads CASSLTPNTGELFF. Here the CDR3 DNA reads TGCGCCAGCAGCTTGACTCCGAACACCGGGGAGCTGTTTTTT.

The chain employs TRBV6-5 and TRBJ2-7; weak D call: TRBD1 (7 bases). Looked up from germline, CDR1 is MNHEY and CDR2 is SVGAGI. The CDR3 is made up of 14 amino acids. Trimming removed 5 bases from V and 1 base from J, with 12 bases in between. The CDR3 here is CASSRTGGSYEQYF. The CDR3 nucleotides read TGTGCCAGCAGTAGGACAGGAGGGTCCTACGAGCAGTACTTC.

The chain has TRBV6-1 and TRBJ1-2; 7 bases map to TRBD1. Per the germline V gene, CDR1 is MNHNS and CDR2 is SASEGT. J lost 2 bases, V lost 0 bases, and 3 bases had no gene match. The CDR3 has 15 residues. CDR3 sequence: CASSEARQGNYGYTF. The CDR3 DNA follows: TGTGCCAGCAGTGAAGCCCGACAGGGAAACTATGGCTACACCTTC.